The next 21 T cell receptor beta chains were all read from a single sample in a study of blood T cell repertoires in COVID-19. This table comes from immunoSEQ multiplex PCR, and its TCRdb copy is limited to in-frame clones, with some not included. The table records some 180,000 clones, roughly 80% of them present only once. Input material: PBMCs or T cells enriched from blood (not recorded which). The receptors were sampled from a woman aged 55-70 years with acute COVID-19.

V usage is TRBV30 and J usage is TRBJ2-7; D gene unclear. The CDR3 spans 13 residues. The V gene's germline CDR1 is GTSNPN and CDR2 SVGIG (reference sequence). V was clipped by 0 bases and J by 4 bases, with 10 bases between them. As DNA, the CDR3 is TGTGCCTGGAGTGTACGAGGAAAATACGAGCAGTACTTC. This gives the protein CAWSVRGKYEQYF. The full variable domain, rest sourced from reference TRBV30 and TRBJ2-7, is SQTIHQWPATLVQPVGSPLSLECTVEGTSNPNLYWYRQAAGRGLQLLFYSVGIGQISSEVPQNLSASRPQDRQFILSSKKLLLSDSGFYLCAWSVRGKYEQYFGPGTRLTVT.

The chain carries TRBV10-3 and TRBJ1-2; the D is unclear. There are 13 residues in the CDR3. The germline CDR1 and CDR2 sequences are ENHRY and SYGVKD. The V and J ends lost 1 base and 2 bases respectively, with 5 bases between them. CDR3 sequence reads: CAISELENYGYTF. The CDR3, as DNA: TGTGCCATCAGTGAGTTAGAGAACTATGGCTACACCTTC.

The J gene is TRBJ1-1, the V gene TRBV10-3; D is possibly TRBD1 (6 bases). Germline V gene lookup returns CDR1 ENHRY and CDR2 SYGVKD. The CDR3 runs 14 residues. Trimming cost V 6 bases and J 1 base, with 12 bases left between them. CDR3 in amino acids: CAISGGGPNTEAFF. CDR3 bases: TGTGCCATCAGCGGGGGGGGCCCGAACACTGAAGCTTTCTTT.

V is TRBV9 and J is TRBJ2-1; D unresolved. The length of the CDR3 is 15 residues. With 4 bases removed from V and 0 bases from J, the gap between germline ends came to 11 bases. CDR1 is SGDLS, CDR2 YYNGEE, per germline. CDR3 in DNA: TGTGCCAGCAGCTATCTTACCAGCTCCTACAATGAGCAGTTCTTC. As protein: CASSYLTSSYNEQFF.

The chain links TRBV6-6 to TRBJ2-7, with TRBD1 matching over 10 bases. Germline loops: CDR1 MNHNY, CDR2 SVGAGI (reference sequence). The CDR3 runs 15 residues. With V trimmed by 5 bases and J by 1 base, 5 bases remained unmatched. CDR3 in DNA: TGTGCCAGCAGTACGGGACAGGGGCCTTCCTACGAGCAGTACTTC. This gives the protein CASSTGQGPSYEQYF.

The chain is built from TRBV12-3 or TRBV12-4 and TRBJ2-3; D unclear. This CDR3 is built from 13 residues. The V and J ends lost 6 bases and 6 bases respectively, with 13 bases between them. CDR3 amino acids: CASSLLARDTQYF. The CDR3 nucleotides read TGTGCCAGCAGCCTACTTGCGAGGGATACGCAGTATTTT.

J is TRBJ2-3 and V is TRBV19; D unclear. This CDR3 contains 18 residues. From germline, CDR1 is LNHDA and CDR2 SQIVND (reference sequence). Between the trimmed V and J ends, which lost 3 bases and 1 base, there was a span of 20 bases. The CDR3 here is CASSMLVAARRGTDTQYF. The CDR3 coding sequence is TGTGCCAGTAGTATGTTAGTGGCAGCTAGACGTGGCACAGATACGCAGTATTTT.

This clone turned up a few times. This chain connects TRBV15 to TRBJ1-6, with 9 bases identical to TRBD1. V was pared by 4 bases and J by 8 bases, with 6 bases of the junction left unmatched. Germline CDR1 reads LNHNV; CDR2 reads YYDKDF (reference sequence). CDR3 length: 15 residues. In DNA, the CDR3 is TGTGCCACCAGCAAGGGACAGGGAGGACATTCACCCCTCCACTTT. It translates to CATSKGQGGHSPLHF.

This clone was detected a few times. V gene TRBV15 combines with J gene TRBJ2-4; TRBD2 is a possible D gene (7 bases). Germline CDR1 is LNHNV and CDR2 is YYDKDF (reference sequence). Trimming left V 3 bases short and J 2 bases short, with 23 bases between. The CDR3 contains 19 residues. The CDR3 loop reads CATSRDYQGRGATKNIQYF. The CDR3 DNA sequence: TGTGCCACCAGCAGGGATTATCAGGGGAGGGGGGCAACCAAAAACATTCAGTACTTC.

V and J are TRBV7-9 and TRBJ1-1; D ambiguous. V lost 7 bases and J 11 bases, leaving 14 bases between the germline ends. Per germline, CDR1 SEHNR and CDR2 FQNEAQ (reference sequence). The CDR3 has 11 residues. In nucleotides, the CDR3 is TGTGCCAGCATCCGGACTCTGGTCGCTTTCTTT. It codes for CASIRTLVAFF.

This chain connects TRBV7-2 to TRBJ1-5; 7 bases line up with TRBD1. Germline-derived CDR1 and CDR2 are SGHTA and FQGNSA. V lost 5 bases to trimming and J lost 0 bases; unmatched junction nucleotides: 10. This CDR3 is 17 amino acids long. CDR3 in amino acids: CASSPRTGFLSNQPQHF. In nucleotides, the CDR3 is TGTGCCAGCAGCCCGCGGACAGGTTTCCTTAGCAATCAGCCCCAGCATTTT.

The V call is TRBV4-3, the J call TRBJ2-2, with D maybe TRBD2 (6 bases). The CDR3 loop spans 19 amino acids. Germline lookup yields CDR1 LGHNA and CDR2 YSLEER. The germline V and J ends were trimmed by 0 bases and 5 bases, with 22 bases remaining between them. The CDR3 sequence: CASSQERAGWTQKTGELFF. The CDR3 region has the DNA TGCGCCAGCAGCCAAGAACGCGCGGGGTGGACTCAGAAGACCGGGGAGCTGTTTTTT.

The genes are TRBV7-9 and TRBJ1-4; TRBD1 matches at 8 bases. The CDR3 contains 15 residues. Germline V gives CDR1 SEHNR, CDR2 FQNEAQ (reference sequence). V was pared by 5 bases and J by 6 bases, with 8 bases of the junction left unmatched. This CDR3 reads CASSADRGGYEKLFF. CDR3 nucleotide sequence: TGTGCCAGCAGCGCAGACAGGGGTGGCTATGAAAAACTGTTTTTT.

J is TRBJ1-1 and V is TRBV5-1; the D is unclear. Per germline, CDR1 SGHRS and CDR2 YFSETQ. This CDR3 region has 16 residues. Deletions cut 4 bases from V and 2 bases from J, with 18 bases between. CDR3 sequence (DNA): TGCGCCAGCAGCATCCAGGCACCGGGAGCTAACACTGAAGCTTTCTTT. This sequence encodes CASSIQAPGANTEAFF.

The rearrangement uses TRBV6-5 and TRBJ2-6; the D gene is possibly TRBD1 (6 bases). V lost 0 bases to trimming and J lost 0 bases, with 6 bases between them. This CDR3 has 16 amino acids. The germline V gene has CDR1 MNHEY and CDR2 SVGAGI. The CDR3 loop is CASSYSQGSGANVLTF. CDR3 bases: TGTGCCAGCAGTTACTCACAGGGCTCTGGGGCCAACGTCCTGACTTTC.

The chain uses TRBV12-3 or TRBV12-4 and TRBJ1-2; D is uncertain. Trimming shortened V by 2 bases and J by 4 bases, and 8 bases separated the two germline ends. The CDR3 consists of 13 residues. The CDR3 nucleotides are TGTGCCAGCAGTTTACAGAGGGTCTATGGCTACACCTTC. Translating gives CASSLQRVYGYTF.

The CDR3 reads CASGFSGIETQYF. The CDR3 DNA reads TGTGCTAGTGGTTTTTCAGGGATCGAGACCCAGTACTTC. This rearrangement joins TRBV12-5 to TRBJ2-5; tentatively, D is TRBD1 (5 bases). Trimming took off 3 bases at V and 5 bases at J, with 10 bases between the two ends. The germline V gene has CDR1 LGHNT and CDR2 FRNRAP. The CDR3 sequence is 13 residues long. The full variable domain, completed using reference TRBV12-5 and TRBJ2-5, is DARVTQTPRHKVTEMGQEVTMRCQPILGHNTVFWYRQTMMQGLELLAYFRNRAPLDDSGMPKDRFSAEMPDATLATLKIQPSEPRDSAVYFCASGFSGIETQYFGPGTRLLVL.

The chain uses TRBV5-1 and TRBJ2-7; 12 bases align to TRBD2. From germline, CDR1 is SGHRS and CDR2 YFSETQ. CDR3 length equals 14 residues. Trimming removed 7 bases from V and 7 bases from J; junction bases left unmatched: 9. The CDR3 protein is CASSEGLAGGEQYF. DNA of the CDR3: TGCGCCAGCTCCGAAGGGCTAGCGGGAGGGGAGCAGTACTTC.

The V call is TRBV7-8, the J call TRBJ2-1, with 7 positions matching TRBD2. V lost 1 base and J lost 5; bases outside the gene matches: 5. The CDR3 has 15 residues. Germline V gene sequence: CDR1 SGHVS, CDR2 FQNEAQ. The CDR3 is CASSLGPAGHNEQFF. CDR3 sequence (DNA): TGTGCCAGCAGCTTAGGGCCAGCGGGGCACAATGAGCAGTTCTTC. The complete variable domain, with remaining parts taken from reference TRBV7-8 and TRBJ2-1, reads GAGVSQSPRYKVAKRGQDVALRCDPISGHVSLFWYQQALGQGPEFLTYFQNEAQLDKSGLPSDRFFAERPEGSVSTLKIQRTQQEDSAVYLCASSLGPAGHNEQFFGPGTRLTVL.

The chain uses TRBV5-1 and TRBJ2-1; 9 positions agree with TRBD2. V trimming: 1 base; J trimming: 2 bases; junction bases outside the gene matches: 4. In germline, CDR1 is SGHRS, CDR2 YFSETQ. This CDR3 spans 16 amino acids. The CDR3 loop reads CASSLYPSGTYNEQFF. For the CDR3, the DNA is TGCGCCAGCAGCTTGTACCCTAGCGGGACCTACAATGAGCAGTTCTTC.

This clone was seen once. V is TRBV4-2 and J is TRBJ2-7; 8 bases agree with TRBD1. Germline loops: CDR1 LGHNA, CDR2 YNFKEQ. J was trimmed by 5 bases and V by 0 bases; bases with no gene match: 6. This CDR3 region has 15 residues. DNA for the CDR3: TGTGCCAGCAGCCAAGATGTTGGACAGGGCCACGAGCAGTACTTC. The encoded protein is CASSQDVGQGHEQYF.